Below, 11 T cell receptor beta chains from the same sample are listed, as sequenced in a study of cytomegalovirus exposure and HLA in healthy donors. In the PCR, 60 Vbeta and 13 Jbeta primers were used. Only in-frame clones appear in the TCRdb table, and some are missing; sequencing was by immunoSEQ multiplex PCR. This table holds 100,000 to 150,000 clones, 55% to 75% found once. The specimen sequenced was PBMCs. These receptors were obtained from a man aged 30 to 39 in good health and CMV-seronegative.

This chain joins TRBV6-1 and TRBJ1-4; no clear D gene. Germline CDR1 MNHNS, CDR2 SASEGT. Trimming removed 8 bases at V and 0 bases at J, with 13 bases between. The CDR3 totals 15 residues. CDR3 residues: CASGRKDATNEKLFF. The CDR3 nucleotides are TGTGCCAGCGGGAGAAAGGACGCAACTAATGAAAAACTGTTTTTT.

Only one count was recorded for this clone. The chain has TRBV11-2 and TRBJ1-6; D not certain. The CDR3 sequence is 19 residues long. V was trimmed by 0 bases and J by 3 bases, leaving 18 bases between them. Germline V gene lookup returns CDR1 SGHAT and CDR2 FQNNGV. The DNA of the CDR3 is TGTGCCAGCAGCTTAGATCGATCCTTAGGACGGGGCTATAATTCACCCCTCCACTTT. Translation: CASSLDRSLGRGYNSPLHF.

Comment on this clone: A read error may produce the germline difference seen at one junction end. The chain uses TRBV7-9 and TRBJ2-7, with TRBD1 matching 9 bases. The CDR3 totals 15 residues. Germline V gives CDR1 SEHNR, CDR2 FQNEAQ (reference sequence). Here the CDR3 DNA reads TGTTCCAGCAGCCGACCTTCGACAGGGGGAGGCGAGCAGTACTTC. Translation: CSSSRPSTGGGEQYF.

The V call is TRBV11-3, the J call TRBJ2-5; TRBD1 might be the D (5 bases). The germline V and J ends were trimmed by 5 bases and 1 base, with 8 bases remaining between them. CDR3 length: 13 residues. Germline V gene lookup returns CDR1 SGHNT and CDR2 YENEEA. The CDR3 nucleotides read TGTGCCAGCAGCCCCGACAGCCAAGAGACCCAGTACTTC. It codes for CASSPDSQETQYF. Complete variable domain (other parts from reference TRBV11-3 and TRBJ2-5): EAGVVQSPRYKIIEKKQPVAFWCNPISGHNTLYWYLQNLGQGPELLIRYENEEAVDDSQLPKDRFSAERLKGVDSTLKIQPAELGDSAVYLCASSPDSQETQYFGPGTRLLVL.

About this clone itself: The germline gene is not matched at one end of the junction; a read error may be the cause. Other DNA sequences of this sample code for an identical CDR3. This rearrangement joins TRBV2 to TRBJ2-5, with D possibly being TRBD2 (7 bases). Per germline, CDR1 SNHLY and CDR2 FYNNEI. The CDR3 length is 14 residues. CDR3 DNA: TGTGCTAGCAGATTGGGGGGGCTGGGGGAGACCCAGTACTTC. Translated: CASRLGGLGETQYF.

V usage is TRBV5-1 and J usage is TRBJ1-6; maybe TRBD1 (5 bases). The germline V gene has CDR1 SGHRS and CDR2 YFSETQ. V shed 4 bases and J shed 8 bases, with 13 bases lying between them. The length of the CDR3 is 14 residues. This CDR3 reads CASSEGAGDSPLHF. The CDR3 nucleotides are TGCGCCAGCAGCGAAGGAGCGGGGGATTCACCCCTCCACTTT.

This clone has only a few counts. The chain recombines TRBV4-3 with TRBJ2-5; D remains unclear. Germline-derived CDR1 and CDR2 are LGHNA and YSLEER. CDR3 length: 13 residues. V lost 4 bases and J 2 bases, leaving 8 bases between the germline ends. The CDR3 sequence: CASSPWQQETQYF. The CDR3 nucleotides are TGCGCCAGCAGCCCGTGGCAGCAAGAGACCCAGTACTTC.

The chain is built from TRBV19 and TRBJ1-4, with D unclear. Trimming cost V 3 bases and J 8 bases, with 7 bases left between them. This CDR3 is built from 12 residues. Germline lookup yields CDR1 LNHDA and CDR2 SQIVND (reference sequence). CDR3 coding DNA: TGTGCCAGTAGTATTGCGGCCGAAAAACTGTTTTTT. Amino acids: CASSIAAEKLFF.

The rearrangement joins TRBV5-5 to TRBJ2-3; D may be TRBD1 (5 bases). CDR1 is SGHKS, CDR2 YYEKEE, per germline (reference sequence). CDR3 length: 16 residues. Trimming took 2 bases from V and 6 from J, leaving 19 bases between them. CDR3 nucleotides: TGTGCCAGCAGCTTAGCCTCTGGGGCCGCAGGGGATACGCAGTATTTT. Amino acids: CASSLASGAAGDTQYF.

V is TRBV9 and J is TRBJ2-3; weak D call: TRBD2 (6 bases). CDR1 and CDR2 (germline): SGDLS, YYNGEE. The CDR3 is made up of 14 amino acids. Trimming stripped 0 bases from V and 3 bases from J, with 8 bases between. The chain's CDR3 is CASSVDGGTDTQYF. The CDR3 DNA follows: TGTGCCAGCAGCGTAGACGGGGGAACAGATACGCAGTATTTT.

A remark on this clone: Different DNA sequences within this sample yield the same CDR3. J is TRBJ2-3 and V is TRBV9; 9 nucleotides line up with TRBD2. The CDR3 contains 14 residues. From germline, CDR1 is SGDLS and CDR2 YYNGEE. The J segment lost 6 bases and the V segment lost 2 bases, leaving 4 bases of the junction unmatched. The DNA for the CDR3 is TGTGCCAGCAGCGTTAGCGGGGGAGAGGATACGCAGTATTTT. It translates to CASSVSGGEDTQYF. Full variable domain (remainder filled in from reference TRBV9 and TRBJ2-3): DSGVTQTPKHLITATGQRVTLRCSPRSGDLSVYWYQQSLDQGLQFLIQYYNGEERAKGNILERFSAQQFPDLHSELNLSSLELGDSALYFCASSVSGGEDTQYFGPGTRLTVL.